Below are 22 T cell receptor beta chains sequenced from a single sample in a study of human T cells and chemical hapten exposure. TCRdb analysed the RACE reads with MiXCR anew, one entry per CDR3 protein. The sample consists of 84,000 or so distinct CDR3 sequences, about 10% of them appearing once. Time point of the sample: patch test 1, 2 weeks after DPC sensitization. Indicated treatment: therapeutic diphenylcyclopropenone sensitization with weekly scalp DPC. Material: whole blood, obtained in connection with sensitization to the hapten diphenylcyclopropenone (DPC). The source of these receptors is a man aged 35 to 55 with alopecia areata. Some clones in this sample may be carry-over from other donors' samples.

J is TRBJ2-7 and V is TRBV20-1; unclear D gene. CDR1 DFQATT and CDR2 SNEGSKA come from the germline V gene (reference sequence). Trimming pared 1 base from V and 3 bases from J, leaving 13 bases between. The CDR3 covers 14 residues. The CDR3 coding sequence is TGCAGTGCTAGAGGGAACAGACATCTCTACGAGCAGTACTTC. Protein sequence: CSARGNRHLYEQYF.

The chain links TRBV27 to TRBJ2-2; TRBD2 agrees at 10 bases. V shed 3 bases and J 4 bases; nucleotides not matched to a gene: 8. Germline V gene data show CDR1 as MNHEY and CDR2 as SMNVEV (reference sequence). The CDR3 is 17 amino acids. CDR3 region: CASSFTRLAGSTGELFF. The DNA of the CDR3 is TGTGCCAGCAGTTTTACTAGACTAGCGGGTTCCACCGGGGAGCTGTTTTTT.

The chain employs TRBV5-5 and TRBJ2-3, with 9 bases fitting TRBD2. The V segment lost 0 bases and the J segment 2 bases; nucleotides outside the gene matches: 4. Germline V gives CDR1 SGHKS, CDR2 YYEKEE (reference sequence). This CDR3 is built from 16 residues. In DNA form, the CDR3 reads TGTGCCAGCAGCTTGGGGATAGCGGGGGCCACAGATACGCAGTATTTT. Translated, it gives CASSLGIAGATDTQYF.

This clonotype was detected ten times or more. This chain links TRBV5-1 with TRBJ2-3, with TRBD2 identical over 8 bases. This CDR3 spans 15 amino acids. V trimming: 4 bases; J trimming: 3 bases; junction bases outside the gene matches: 7. Germline V gene data show CDR1 as SGHRS and CDR2 as YFSETQ. The CDR3 loop reads CASSPQAGATDTQYF. CDR3 coding DNA: TGCGCCAGCAGCCCTCAAGCGGGAGCGACAGATACGCAGTATTTT. Complete variable domain (other parts from reference TRBV5-1 and TRBJ2-3): KAGVTQTPRYLIKTRGQQVTLSCSPISGHRSVSWYQQTPGQGLQFLFEYFSETQRNKGNFPGRFSGRQFSNSRSEMNVSTLELGDSALYLCASSPQAGATDTQYFGPGTRLTVL.

V is TRBV2 and J is TRBJ2-1; D call uncertain. There are 14 residues in the CDR3. Trimming removed 7 bases at V and 7 bases at J, with 17 bases between. CDR1 is SNHLY and CDR2 is FYNNEI in the germline V gene. CDR3 in amino acids: CASNRNKGYNEQFF. The CDR3 DNA follows: TGTGCCAGCAATAGAAACAAAGGGTATAATGAGCAGTTCTTC.

The chain employs TRBV6-2 or TRBV6-3 and TRBJ1-2, with D perhaps matching TRBD1 (5 bases). Germline CDR1 is MNHEY and CDR2 is SVGEGT. The CDR3 contains 13 residues. The ends were cut back, 6 bases at V and 3 bases at J, with 11 bases in the middle. The CDR3 nucleotides read TGTGCCAGCAGAGCCGGGACTTACTATGGCTACACCTTC. Protein sequence: CASRAGTYYGYTF.

In this sample, this clonotype turned up once. CDR3 in DNA: TGTGCCAGCAGCTTATCGGGGTTCACTGAAGCTTTCTTT. Translating it yields CASSLSGFTEAFF. The chain is built from TRBV7-9 and TRBJ1-1; D not certain. Per the germline V gene, CDR1 is SEHNR and CDR2 is FQNEAQ (reference sequence). V lost 2 bases and J 4 bases, leaving 8 bases between the germline ends. There are 13 residues in the CDR3.

This clonotype was detected only a few times. This chain links TRBV5-1 with TRBJ2-5, with D possibly TRBD1 on 5 matching bases. Germline values: CDR1 SGHRS, CDR2 YFSETQ. Between the trimmed V and J ends, which lost 2 bases and 5 bases, there was a span of 13 bases. This CDR3 is 14 amino acids long. This chain's CDR3 is CASSLMGLSETQYF. The CDR3 nucleotides are TGCGCCAGCAGCTTAATGGGGCTGTCGGAGACCCAGTACTTC. The whole variable domain, remainder taken from reference TRBV5-1 and TRBJ2-5, is KAGVTQTPRYLIKTRGQQVTLSCSPISGHRSVSWYQQTPGQGLQFLFEYFSETQRNKGNFPGRFSGRQFSNSRSEMNVSTLELGDSALYLCASSLMGLSETQYFGPGTRLLVL.

This clonotype was seen many times. V is TRBV25-1 and J is TRBJ2-7, with D unresolved. Germline V gene data show CDR1 as MGHDK and CDR2 as SYGVNS. V shed 4 bases and J shed 5 bases, with 9 bases lying between them. The CDR3 totals 12 residues. CDR3 in DNA: TGTGCCAGCAGTGGCAGGTCCGACGAGCAGTACGTC. This gives the protein CASSGRSDEQYV.

V and J are TRBV7-3 and TRBJ1-3; D gene unclear. V lost 0 bases to trimming and J lost 0 bases, with 6 bases between them. Germline V gene lookup returns CDR1 SGHTA and CDR2 FQGTGA. This CDR3 comprises 15 residues. CDR3 DNA: TGTGCCAGCAGCTTAACGGGTTTCTCTGGAAACACCATATATTTT. Amino acids: CASSLTGFSGNTIYF.

This clonotype occurred many times. V usage is TRBV6-2 or TRBV6-3 and J usage is TRBJ1-5; D gene uncertain. Germline V lookup: CDR1 MNHEY, CDR2 SVGEGT. Trimming pared 2 bases from V and 6 bases from J, leaving 2 bases between. The CDR3 loop spans 11 amino acids. The CDR3, as DNA: TGTGCCAGCAGTTACCCTCAGCCCCAGCATTTT. This encodes CASSYPQPQHF.

The CDR3 nucleotides read TGTGCCAGCAGTCGCGGGGCGGGCTCCTACGAGCAGTACTTC. This translates into CASSRGAGSYEQYF. The chain links TRBV6-2 or TRBV6-3 to TRBJ2-7; possibly TRBD2 for D (6 bases). V dropped 5 bases and J dropped 0 bases, with 11 bases sitting between them. This CDR3 spans 14 amino acids. The germline V gene has CDR1 MNHEY and CDR2 SVGEGT.

There are many counts of this clonotype. The chain links TRBV20-1 to TRBJ1-4, with 9 bases matching TRBD1. Germline V gene lookup returns CDR1 DFQATT and CDR2 SNEGSKA (reference sequence). The CDR3 covers 15 residues. Trimming took 1 base from V and 6 from J; bases not matched to a gene: 6. The CDR3 reads CSARADRGADEKLFF. The CDR3 DNA sequence: TGCAGTGCTAGAGCCGACAGGGGGGCAGATGAAAAACTGTTTTTT.

The chain recombines TRBV20-1 with TRBJ1-5; no clear D gene. This CDR3 spans 13 amino acids. Germline V gene lookup returns CDR1 DFQATT and CDR2 SNEGSKA (reference sequence). V lost 7 bases, J lost 1 base, and 11 bases lay in between. The CDR3 protein is CSGGEGSNQPQHF. The CDR3 nucleotides read TGCAGTGGTGGGGAAGGCAGCAATCAGCCCCAGCATTTT.

There are many counts of this clonotype. The chain carries TRBV9 and TRBJ2-1, with D possibly called TRBD1 or TRBD2 (6 bases each). CDR1 is SGDLS, CDR2 YYNGEE, per germline. CDR3 length: 16 amino acids. Deletions cut 3 bases from V and 8 bases from J, with 21 bases between. CDR3 sequence reads: CASSAGAGSGGHEQFF. The CDR3 DNA follows: TGTGCCAGCAGCGCTGGGGCCGGGAGTGGGGGGCATGAGCAGTTCTTC.

This clonotype was recorded a few times. The chain links TRBV10-3 to TRBJ2-1; 9 bases are shared with TRBD2. Losses at the gene ends were 6 bases for V and 7 bases for J; bases not matched to a gene: 10. Looked up from germline, CDR1 is ENHRY and CDR2 is SYGVKD. The CDR3 has 15 residues. CDR3 protein: CAISPIAGDRNEQFF. CDR3 nucleotides: TGTGCCATCAGCCCTATAGCGGGAGATCGAAATGAGCAGTTCTTC.

This clonotype was counted ten times or more. The chain combines TRBV19 with TRBJ1-5, with TRBD1 matching 8 bases. Looked up from germline, CDR1 is LNHDA and CDR2 is SQIVND (reference sequence). The trim removed 5 bases at V and 6 bases at J, leaving 6 bases unmatched. This CDR3 contains 14 residues. CDR3 loop: CASSVDRDPQPQHF. The CDR3 coding sequence is TGTGCCAGTAGTGTGGACAGGGATCCTCAGCCCCAGCATTTT. Together with reference TRBV19 and TRBJ1-5, the CDR3 gives the full variable domain: DGGITQSPKYLFRKEGQNVTLSCEQNLNHDAMYWYRQDPGQGLRLIYYSQIVNDFQKGDIAEGYSVSREKKESFPLTVTSAQKNPTAFYLCASSVDRDPQPQHFGDGTRLSIL.

This clonotype was detected ten times or more. The chain combines TRBV28 with TRBJ1-5, with D maybe TRBD1 (5 bases). The CDR3 is 13 amino acids. Trimming stripped 7 bases from V and 5 bases from J, with 12 bases between. CDR1 and CDR2 from the germline V gene are MDHEN and SYDVKM. The CDR3 nucleotides read TGTGCCAGCACCATAGTGGGGGATCAGCCCCAGCATTTT. It translates to CASTIVGDQPQHF. Together with reference TRBV28 and TRBJ1-5, the CDR3 gives the full variable domain: DVKVTQSSRYLVKRTGEKVFLECVQDMDHENMFWYRQDPGLGLRLIYFSYDVKMKEKGDIPEGYSVSREKKERFSLILESASTNQTSMYLCASTIVGDQPQHFGDGTRLSIL.

The chain recombines TRBV6-5 with TRBJ2-5; 10 nucleotides align to TRBD2. Germline V gene sequence: CDR1 MNHEY, CDR2 SVGAGI. The CDR3 has 16 amino acids. The V segment lost 6 bases and the J segment 4 bases; nucleotides outside the gene matches: 11. The CDR3 spells CASSLLAGAVGETQYF. The CDR3 DNA sequence: TGTGCCAGCAGCCTCCTAGCGGGAGCCGTAGGAGAGACCCAGTACTTC.

This clonotype was seen at least ten times. The chain combines TRBV7-2 with TRBJ2-7; D is perhaps TRBD2 (6 bases). CDR3 size: 12 residues. V dropped 5 bases and J dropped 4 bases, with 9 bases sitting between them. Looked up from germline, CDR1 is SGHTA and CDR2 is FQGNSA. The CDR3: CASSPGGYEQYF. For the CDR3, the DNA is TGTGCCAGCAGCCCTGGAGGGTACGAGCAGTACTTC.

This clonotype has more than one count but fewer than ten. This rearrangement joins TRBV3-1 to TRBJ2-1; tentatively, D is TRBD1 or TRBD2 (5 bases each). The CDR3 has 15 amino acids. The germline gives CDR1 LGHDT, CDR2 YNNKEL (reference sequence). V lost 0 bases, J lost 8 bases, and 14 bases lay in between. The CDR3 is CASSQDPGPGYEQFF. CDR3 coding DNA: TGTGCCAGCAGCCAAGACCCAGGGCCGGGGTATGAGCAGTTCTTC.

This chain connects TRBV3-1 to TRBJ2-3; D is unclear. The length of the CDR3 is 15 residues. CDR1 LGHDT and CDR2 YNNKEL come from the germline V gene (reference sequence). Trimming took off 1 base at V and 6 bases at J, with 14 bases between the two ends. CDR3 sequence (DNA): TGTGCCAGCAGCCAAGGCTTCGCCGTTGACGATACGCAGTATTTT. Its protein is CASSQGFAVDDTQYF.